This is a list of T cell receptor beta chains from one sample in a study of shared clonotypes between healthy human individuals. The data were produced by immunoSEQ multiplex PCR, yet TCRdb's version contains in-frame clones alone and is incomplete. The table has about 1 million clones, around 74% seen once. Material: memory CD4+ T cells sorted from blood. Every receptor here comes from a man aged 18 to 29 in good health. CDR3s include the opening cysteine and the closing phenylalanine or tryptophan. A D gene is named only where the DNA matches it firmly. Only some rows state a clone size, as once, few, many or a class for expanded clones.

clone size,J gene,D gene,V gene,CDR3 protein,CDR3 DNA
.,TRBJ1-1,.,TRBV11-2,CASSFLGGNTEAFF,TGTGCCAGCAGCTTCCTTGGGGGAAACACTGAAGCTTTCTTT
.,TRBJ2-3,TRBD1,TRBV19,CASSIDHGTGRTDTQYF,TGTGCCAGTAGTATAGATCACGGGACAGGGCGCACAGATACGCAGTATTTT
.,TRBJ1-4,.,TRBV6-5,CASSYRVGPANEKLFF,TGTGCCAGCAGTTACAGGGTGGGGCCGGCTAATGAAAAACTGTTTTTT
.,TRBJ2-5,TRBD2,TRBV5-1,CASSPSGGARETQYF,TGCGCCAGCAGCCCTAGCGGGGGGGCACGAGAGACCCAGTACTTC
.,TRBJ1-2,TRBD1,TRBV28,CASRTGSAGYTF,TGTGCCAGCAGGACAGGGAGCGCGGGCTACACCTTC
.,TRBJ1-2,.,TRBV4-1,CASSASGAYGYTF,TGCGCCAGCAGCGCTAGTGGGGCCTATGGCTACACCTTC
.,TRBJ2-3,.,TRBV6-1,CASRRPASWDTQYF,TGTGCCAGCAGGCGGCCAGCTAGCTGGGATACGCAGTATTTT
.,TRBJ2-3,TRBD2,TRBV5-8,CASSTGLAGAPDTQYF,TGTGCCAGCAGCACGGGACTAGCGGGAGCCCCAGATACGCAGTATTTT
.,TRBJ1-1,.,TRBV6-1,CASSDGDTEAFF,TGTGCCAGCAGTGATGGGGACACTGAAGCTTTCTTT
.,TRBJ1-4,.,TRBV29-1,CSVLTDRGNEKLFF,TGCAGCGTTTTAACGGACCGGGGGAATGAAAAACTGTTTTTT
once,TRBJ2-5,.,TRBV7-3,CASSPTLSQETQYF,TGTGCCAGCAGCCCGACTCTGTCGCAGGAGACCCAGTACTTC
.,TRBJ2-3,TRBD2,TRBV9,CASSVIAGGSTDTQYF,TGTGCCAGCAGCGTGATAGCGGGAGGGAGCACAGATACGCAGTATTTT
few,TRBJ2-2,.,TRBV5-1,CASSLGSLSDSGELFF,TGCGCCAGCAGCTTGGGTAGCTTAAGTGATTCCGGGGAGCTGTTTTTT
.,TRBJ2-7,.,TRBV7-8,CASSLAGGNYEQYF,TGTGCCAGCAGCTTAGCGGGGGGCAACTACGAGCAGTACTTC
.,TRBJ2-7,.,TRBV7-9,CASRLAPGTHEQYF,TGTGCCAGCAGATTGGCGCCAGGGACCCACGAGCAGTACTTC
.,TRBJ2-2,TRBD2,TRBV18,CASSPPAGRAGELFF,TGTGCCAGCTCACCACCAGCAGGGAGGGCCGGGGAGCTGTTTTTT
.,TRBJ2-1,TRBD1,TRBV19,CASSSEEDRGPNNEQFF,TGTGCCAGTAGTAGCGAGGAGGACAGGGGGCCCAACAATGAGCAGTTCTTC
.,TRBJ2-7,.,TRBV18,CASSPQGRTLGEQYF,TGTGCCAGCTCACCACAGGGACGTACGCTGGGAGAGCAGTACTTC
.,TRBJ2-3,.,TRBV5-1,CASSLDQPNADTQYF,TGCGCCAGCAGCTTGGACCAGCCCAACGCAGATACGCAGTATTTT
.,TRBJ1-3,.,TRBV19,CASSSVGLTNSGNTIYF,TGTGCCAGTAGTTCAGTAGGACTGACCAACTCTGGAAACACCATATATTTT
few,TRBJ1-5,TRBD1,TRBV18,CASSPGQGPNQPQHF,TGTGCCAGCTCACCCGGACAGGGGCCCAATCAGCCCCAGCATTTT
.,TRBJ2-2,TRBD1,TRBV5-4,CASSKLGQGPNTGELFF,TGTGCCAGCAGCAAGCTTGGACAGGGACCAAACACCGGGGAGCTGTTTTTT
.,TRBJ2-7,TRBD2,TRBV6-5,CASTLSGGGSYEQYF,TGTGCCAGCACCCTTAGCGGGGGCGGGTCCTACGAGCAGTACTTC
.,TRBJ2-7,TRBD1,TRBV6-1,CASSAGQGSLGEQYF,TGTGCCAGCAGTGCCGGACAGGGGAGCCTGGGGGAGCAGTACTTC
.,TRBJ2-2,.,TRBV18,CASSPDYTVAGELFF,TGTGCCAGCTCACCGGACTATACTGTCGCCGGGGAGCTGTTTTTT
.,TRBJ1-2,.,TRBV2,CASTNNGRSYGYTF,TGTGCCAGCACAAATAACGGCCGATCTTATGGCTACACCTTC
few,TRBJ2-2,.,TRBV15,CATSRGSTGELFF,TGTGCCACCAGCAGAGGCTCAACCGGGGAGCTGTTTTTT
.,TRBJ1-1,.,TRBV7-9,CASSLAPQLNTEAFF,TGTGCCAGCAGCTTAGCCCCCCAGCTAAACACTGAAGCTTTCTTT
.,TRBJ1-3,TRBD1,TRBV5-1,CASSSDRGWNTIYF,TGCGCCAGCAGCTCCGACAGGGGATGGAACACCATATATTTT
.,TRBJ1-4,.,TRBV30,CAWSGRNWEKLFF,TGTGCCTGGAGTGGGAGGAATTGGGAAAAACTGTTTTTT
.,TRBJ2-7,TRBD1,TRBV30,CAWSHRDRVSYEQYF,TGTGCCTGGAGTCACCGGGACAGGGTGAGTTACGAGCAGTACTTC
.,TRBJ2-7,.,TRBV19,CASTPSGSGLWPFEQYF,TGTGCCAGTACCCCGTCGGGTAGCGGTCTTTGGCCTTTCGAGCAGTACTTC
.,TRBJ2-5,.,TRBV29-1,CSARWGGETQYF,TGCAGCGCCCGGTGGGGCGGGGAGACCCAGTACTTC
.,TRBJ2-7,.,TRBV5-4,CASSSSSYEQYF,TGTGCCAGCAGCTCGAGCTCCTACGAGCAGTACTTC
.,TRBJ2-5,.,TRBV19,CASTLQGLEEETQYF,TGTGCCAGTACCCTACAGGGCTTGGAGGAAGAGACCCAGTACTTC
.,TRBJ1-6,.,TRBV6-5,CASRDTYRSPLHF,TGTGCCAGCAGGGACACATATCGTTCACCCCTCCACTTT
.,TRBJ1-2,TRBD1,TRBV5-4,CASSSSGTGVGGYTF,TGTGCCAGCAGCTCATCCGGGACAGGGGTCGGAGGCTACACCTTC
.,TRBJ2-7,.,TRBV2,CASCQSGDSGCEQYF,TGTGCCAGCTGCCAGTCGGGGGACTCCGGATGTGAGCAGTACTTC
few,TRBJ2-3,TRBD1,TRBV7-2,CASSLGYRGRRDTQYF,TGTGCCAGCAGCTTAGGATACAGGGGGCGAAGAGATACGCAGTATTTT
.,TRBJ1-3,.,TRBV2,CASRSGLSSGNTIYF,TGTGCCAGCAGGTCGGGGTTGAGCTCTGGAAACACCATATATTTT
.,TRBJ2-3,.,TRBV7-9,CASNPEGTSTDTQYF,TGTGCCAGCAACCCGGAAGGGACATCCACAGATACGCAGTATTTT
.,TRBJ1-3,.,TRBV15,CATSRGASGNTIYF,TGTGCCACCAGCAGAGGGGCTTCTGGAAACACCATATATTTT
.,TRBJ2-7,TRBD1,TRBV11-3,CASSPGQGETYEQYF,TGTGCCAGCAGCCCGGGACAGGGGGAGACCTACGAGCAGTACTTC
.,TRBJ1-1,.,TRBV30,CAWTQMNTEAFF,TGTGCCTGGACGCAGATGAACACTGAAGCTTTCTTT
few,TRBJ1-4,.,TRBV5-1,CASSLIMGPNEKLFF,TGCGCCAGCAGCTTGATTATGGGCCCTAATGAAAAACTGTTTTTT
.,TRBJ2-2,.,TRBV18,CASSLPNTGELFF,TGTGCCAGCTCACTCCCTAACACCGGGGAGCTGTTTTTT
.,TRBJ2-5,.,TRBV7-6,CASSLMGGPGIPRTQYF,TGTGCCAGCAGCTTAATGGGGGGACCCGGGATTCCCAGGACCCAGTACTTC
.,TRBJ2-3,.,TRBV29-1,CSVEDSSRDTQYF,TGCAGCGTTGAAGACTCCTCGCGAGATACGCAGTATTTT
.,TRBJ1-6,.,TRBV5-4,CASSLAGGTINSPLHF,TGTGCCAGCAGCTTGGCGGGGGGGACGATTAATTCACCCCTCCACTTT
many,TRBJ2-2,TRBD2,TRBV7-2,CASSLGAAGGPGELFF,TGTGCCAGCAGCTTAGGAGCAGCGGGAGGACCCGGGGAGCTGTTTTTT
.,TRBJ2-4,.,TRBV4-1,CASSQDGLSNIQYF,TGCGCCAGCAGCCAAGATGGGCTATCAAACATTCAGTACTTC
once,TRBJ2-2,TRBD1,TRBV7-9,CASSKTGAQRGTGELFF,TGTGCCAGCAGCAAGACAGGGGCCCAAAGAGGCACCGGGGAGCTGTTTTTT
.,TRBJ1-6,.,TRBV6-5,CASSSRGVAPLHF,TGTGCCAGCAGTTCCCGGGGAGTCGCACCCCTCCACTTT
.,TRBJ1-6,.,TRBV7-3,CASSLGSQSPLHF,TGTGCCAGCAGCTTAGGCAGTCAGTCACCCCTCCACTTT